The source of this T cell receptor beta chain is a study of T cells after yellow fever vaccination. The overall study: In the case of low-cell-number fractions, SMART-Seq v4 Ultra Low Input was used for preparation. Study conclusions and caveats: Post-booster repertoires again held most primary-vaccination clones (around 95% CD4, roughly 89% CD8). Contaminants from the bulk population, in the form of abundant clonotypes, could be found in FACS-sorted repertoires.

The TCR cDNA carried a universal primer site and UMIs from 5'RACE template switching. TCRdb re-derived calls from the 5' RACE reads in MiXCR, one entry per CDR3 protein. The data hold some 350,000 distinct CDR3 sequences, with approximately 4% observed a single time. CDR3 size: 13 residues. CDR1 is DFQATT, CDR2 SNEGSKA, per germline (reference sequence). V gave up 0 bases and J gave up 8 bases, with 13 bases separating them. The sample holds many counts of this clonotype. What it binds is unknown. The TCR sequence derives from a man aged 18-30 years who received the YFV17D yellow fever vaccine. The J gene is TRBJ1-2, the V gene TRBV20-1; D may be TRBD1 (5 bases). Here the sequenced sample was PBMCs, taken 5 days after the yellow fever booster vaccination. This CDR3 reads CSARDRQGRGYTF. The DNA for the CDR3 is TGCAGTGCTAGAGATCGGCAGGGAAGGGGCTACACCTTC.